This paragraph covers one T cell receptor beta chain sequence. The antigen is not known. It was from PBMCs that CD4+ and CD8+ T cells were sorted. This sample was taken from a study of CD8+ T cells in alopecia areata. Whole-study findings and limits: Possibly because of HLA-related factors, TCR sharing was less clear across patients than in mice.

Following extraction, RNA underwent reverse transcription to cDNA, which served as the sequencing template. Sequenced by immunoSEQ multiplex PCR; TCRdb stores in-frame clones only, minus some. Of some 130,000 clones listed, around 50% are singletons. The CDR3 covers 13 residues. CDR1 is ENHRY and CDR2 is SYGVKD in the germline V gene. V was pared by 3 bases and J by 3 bases, with 8 bases between. Sequenced here: CD4+ T cells sorted from blood, sampled at week 0. The source of this sequence is a human donor with alopecia areata. This chain links TRBV10-3 with TRBJ1-2; D not resolved. CDR3 amino acids: CAISDREDYGYTF. The CDR3 DNA follows: TGTGCCATCAGTGATCGGGAGGACTATGGCTACACCTTC.